This is a list of T cell receptor beta chains from one sample in a study of blood T cells in healthy people across ages. TCRdb fed the 5' RACE reads into MiXCR, producing one record per CDR3 protein. The table includes hundreds of thousands of distinct CDR3 sequences, roughly 21% detected once. Sequenced input: blood. The receptor source for this set is a man in his 70s in good health. Each CDR3 is given with its conserved first and last residue. D genes are given only for firm matches. A row's size may be missing; if present it is once, few, many or a size class.

j_gene	v_gene	abundance	d_gene	len	CDR3nt	CDR3aa
TRBJ2-5	TRBV27	NA	TRBD2	13	TGTGCCAGCAGTTCCGGACTAGCGGGAGTCCTGTTCTTC	CASSSGLAGVLFF
TRBJ1-2	TRBV29-1	few	TRBD1	14	TGCAGCGTTGAAGATGAGACAGGGTTCTATGGCTACACCTTC	CSVEDETGFYGYTF
TRBJ2-3	TRBV4-2	few	TRBD2	17	TGTGCCAGCAGCCAAGATTCGCCTAGCGGGAGAATAGATACGCAGTATTTT	CASSQDSPSGRIDTQYF
TRBJ1-1	TRBV6-1	NA	TRBD1	13	TGTGCCAGCAAAAGACAGGGAAACACTGAAGCTTTCTTT	CASKRQGNTEAFF
TRBJ1-4	TRBV20-1	NA	TRBD1	13	TGCAGTGTTCCGGGACAGGGGTTTGAAAAACTGTTTTTT	CSVPGQGFEKLFF
TRBJ2-1	TRBV6-2/TRBV6-3	NA	NA	12	TGTGCCAGCAGTTACTCCCCCTGGGAGCAGTTCTTC	CASSYSPWEQFF
TRBJ2-1	TRBV5-4	NA	NA	15	TGTGCCAGCAGCTTGGATGCAAGCTCCTACAATGAGCAGTTCTTC	CASSLDASSYNEQFF
TRBJ1-1	TRBV5-1	once	NA	12	TGCGCCAGCAGCCTTGGACAGACTGAAGCTTTCTTT	CASSLGQTEAFF
TRBJ1-1	TRBV5-1	NA	NA	14	TGCGCCAGCAGCTTGATGGGGAGGAACACTGAAGCTTTCTTT	CASSLMGRNTEAFF
TRBJ1-4	TRBV29-1	NA	TRBD1	18	TGCAGTATTAGCGGGACAGATACGGACTCACCAACTAATGAAAAACTGTTTTTT	CSISGTDTDSPTNEKLFF
TRBJ2-7	TRBV25-1	NA	NA	17	TGTGCCAGCAGTGAACGCGAGGCGGGGACGAGCTCCTACGAGCAGTACTTC	CASSEREAGTSSYEQYF
TRBJ2-2	TRBV4-1	NA	NA	16	TGCGCCAGCAGCCAAGTTTCAGGGGCGAACACCGGGGAGCTGTTTTTT	CASSQVSGANTGELFF
TRBJ1-3	TRBV7-8	NA	NA	15	TGTGCCAGCAGCTTAGAAGGCGCCTCTGGAAACGCCATATATTTT	CASSLEGASGNAIYF
TRBJ2-7	TRBV6-5	few	TRBD1	15	TGTGCCAGCAGTCGCGGGACAGGTCAACCCTACGAGCAGTACTTC	CASSRGTGQPYEQYF
TRBJ2-7	TRBV12-3/TRBV12-4	NA	NA	17	TGTGCCAGCAGTTTTACTCCGACCCGGGTAGCTAGAAACGAGCAGTACTTC	CASSFTPTRVARNEQYF
TRBJ2-1	TRBV7-2	once	NA	13	TGTGCCAGCAGCTTATTTACTAGATATGAGCAGTTCTTC	CASSLFTRYEQFF
TRBJ2-5	TRBV29-1	many	NA	13	TGCAGCGTGGGGAATGGGTACCAAGAGACCCAGTACTTC	CSVGNGYQETQYF
TRBJ1-5	TRBV12-3/TRBV12-4	NA	NA	14	TGTGCCAGCAGTTTTGAAGGTAACAATCAGCCCCAGCATTTT	CASSFEGNNQPQHF
TRBJ2-6	TRBV7-3	NA	NA	15	TGTGCCAGCAGCAAAGAGATCTCTGGGGCCAACGTCCTGACTTTC	CASSKEISGANVLTF
TRBJ1-6	TRBV9	NA	NA	12	TGTGCCAGCAGCCAAGACAGTCAGCTCCTCCACTTT	CASSQDSQLLHF
TRBJ1-2	TRBV24-1	few	NA	13	TGTGCCACCAGTGATTTCGCGGGAGGCGGCTACACCTTC	CATSDFAGGGYTF
TRBJ2-3	TRBV7-6	few	NA	18	TGTGCCAGCAGCTTAGCGCCCGGGAGCACCTTTAGCACAGATACGCAGTATTTT	CASSLAPGSTFSTDTQYF
TRBJ2-5	TRBV29-1	few	TRBD2	13	TGCAGCGCTAAAGCGGGCGGGGGAGAGACCCAGTACTTC	CSAKAGGGETQYF
TRBJ2-6	TRBV29-1	many	TRBD1	16	TGCAGCGTTCGCCCGACAGGGATTGCTGGGGCCAACGTCCTGACTTTC	CSVRPTGIAGANVLTF
TRBJ1-6	TRBV28	many	TRBD1	14	TGTGCCAGCAGCCAGGGGGCTCAGAATTCACCCCTCCACTTT	CASSQGAQNSPLHF
TRBJ1-1	TRBV19	few	NA	13	TGTGCCAGTCAACCAGCTATGAACACTGAAGCTTTCTTT	CASQPAMNTEAFF
TRBJ1-1	TRBV5-1	few	NA	13	TGCGCCAGCAGCTTGGACGCGAGCACTGAAGCTTTCTTT	CASSLDASTEAFF
TRBJ2-5	TRBV29-1	NA	NA	13	TGCAGCGTACCGGGAAGTAACAGGGAGACCCAGTACTTC	CSVPGSNRETQYF
TRBJ2-1	TRBV2	few	TRBD1	14	TGTGCCAGCAGGAAGGACAGGGGGAACGATGAGCAGTTCTTC	CASRKDRGNDEQFF
TRBJ2-7	TRBV7-2	NA	NA	13	TGTGCCAGCAGCGACTTCCAGGTTGGCGAGCAGTACTTC	CASSDFQVGEQYF
TRBJ2-1	TRBV11-2	few	TRBD2	19	TGTGCCAGCAGCTCCGGGACTAGCGGCCCAAGTCGTTCCCCATATGAGCAGTTCTTC	CASSSGTSGPSRSPYEQFF
TRBJ2-1	TRBV2	NA	TRBD2	14	TGTGCCAGCAGTGAAGAGCGGGAGTACAATGAGCAGTTCTTC	CASSEEREYNEQFF
TRBJ1-1	TRBV5-1	NA	NA	15	TGCGCCAGCAGCTTGGGCTGGCGCCCGAACACTGAAGCTTTCTTT	CASSLGWRPNTEAFF
TRBJ2-7	TRBV9	once	NA	16	TGTGCCAGCAGCGATCCTCGATCGGAGGCCCCCTACGAGCAGTACTTC	CASSDPRSEAPYEQYF
TRBJ2-3	TRBV11-2	NA	TRBD2	15	TGTGCCAGCAGCTTTTCGGGAGGGCCAACAGATACGCAGTATTTT	CASSFSGGPTDTQYF
TRBJ2-1	TRBV28	NA	NA	13	TGTGCCAGCGGAGGGAGCGCCCTCAATGAGCAGTTCTTC	CASGGSALNEQFF
TRBJ2-3	TRBV6-5	few	NA	13	TGTGCCAGCACCATCCCGGGGACAGATACGCAGTATTTT	CASTIPGTDTQYF
TRBJ2-5	TRBV20-1	NA	TRBD1	14	TGCAGTGCCTTTCCCACAGGGGAACAAGAGACCCAGTACTTC	CSAFPTGEQETQYF
TRBJ2-1	TRBV20-1	few	NA	12	TGCAGTGCTAGAGCTCCTAACAATGAGCAGTTCTTC	CSARAPNNEQFF
TRBJ2-4	TRBV5-1	NA	TRBD2	15	TGCGCCAGCAGCTTCGGACTAGCGGGTAAAAACATTCAGTACTTC	CASSFGLAGKNIQYF
TRBJ2-5	TRBV20-1	few	TRBD2	13	TGCAGGCCAGCGGGGGGGTTAGAAGAGACCCAGTACTTC	CRPAGGLEETQYF
TRBJ2-3	TRBV20-1	NA	NA	15	TGCAGTGCTAGTCCCGCGCCCCAAGGGAGAGTTACGCAGTATTTT	CSASPAPQGRVTQYF
TRBJ1-1	TRBV12-3/TRBV12-4	many	NA	14	TGTGCCAGCAGTCCGGGACCTATTCCCACTGAAGCTTTCTTT	CASSPGPIPTEAFF
TRBJ2-1	TRBV5-1	NA	TRBD2	15	TGCGCCAGCAGCACCAGCGGGACCTCCTACAATGAGCAGTTCTTC	CASSTSGTSYNEQFF
TRBJ2-2	TRBV6-5	few	TRBD1	18	TGTGCCAGCAGTTACCGAACAGGGGGACCCTTCAACACCGGGGAGCTGTTTTTT	CASSYRTGGPFNTGELFF
TRBJ2-1	TRBV3-1	NA	NA	11	TGTGCCAGCAGCCAGGTGGATGAGCAGTTCTTC	CASSQVDEQFF
TRBJ2-1	TRBV7-2	few	NA	15	TGTGCCAGCAGGATGAGCGTCAGCTCCTACAATGAGCAGTTCTTC	CASRMSVSSYNEQFF
TRBJ2-5	TRBV7-9	few	NA	14	TGTGCCAGCAGCCTACGGACAGAGTCAGAGACTCAGTACTTC	CASSLRTESETQYF
TRBJ2-4	TRBV20-1	NA	NA	14	TGCAGTGCTAGAGGTCCAGTCTTTTCGAACATTCAGTACTTC	CSARGPVFSNIQYF